Following are 16 T cell receptor beta chains from one sample sequenced in a study of control samples from healthy donors and cancer patients. Sequencing was performed with immunoSEQ multiplex PCR; in TCRdb, only in-frame clones are kept and a portion is missing. The table lists 70,000 to 80,000 clones, 75% to 90% of them singletons, with about 15% in the top ten. The sequencing sample was made of blood. The receptors were sampled from a man aged 50 or older in good health.

This sequence joins TRBV19 and TRBJ2-6; D is perhaps TRBD1 (6 bases). CDR3 size: 16 residues. V was cut by 5 bases and J by 3 bases, with 14 bases left in between. Germline CDR1 is LNHDA and CDR2 is SQIVND (reference sequence). For the CDR3, the DNA is TGTGCCAGTAGTCGGATCCCAGGGGATGGGGCCAACGTCCTGACTTTC. This codes for CASSRIPGDGANVLTF.

The sample holds one count of this clone. This chain connects TRBV5-4 to TRBJ2-1; 10 bases are shared with TRBD1. This CDR3 is built from 12 residues. Germline V gene data show CDR1 as SGHNT and CDR2 as YYREEE (reference sequence). V lost 4 bases to trimming and J lost 13 bases; unmatched junction nucleotides: 5. CDR3 region: CASSRDRGQQFF. CDR3 DNA sequence: TGTGCCAGCAGCAGAGACAGGGGGCAACAGTTCTTC.

This sequence joins TRBV18 and TRBJ2-1, with 10 bases lining up with TRBD1. CDR3 length: 15 amino acids. The V and J ends lost 3 bases and 2 bases, in that order; junction bases with no gene match: 1. In germline, CDR1 is KGHSH, CDR2 LQKENI. The CDR3 DNA reads as TGTGCCAGCTCACCGGACAGGGGGGCCTACAATGAGCAGTTCTTC. Translating gives CASSPDRGAYNEQFF.

This clone turned up a few times. The chain employs TRBV10-1 and TRBJ1-2; no firm D call. CDR3 length: 11 amino acids. V lost 6 bases and J lost 8, with 10 bases in between. The germline gives CDR1 WNHNN, CDR2 SYGVQD (reference sequence). CDR3 in amino acids: CASSKSDGYTF. Here the CDR3 DNA reads TGCGCCAGCAGCAAAAGTGACGGCTACACCTTC.

The CDR3, as DNA: TGCGCCAGCAGCGTTGGGGACAGGGTGGGAGGCTACACCTTC. Its translation: CASSVGDRVGGYTF. The J gene is TRBJ1-2, the V gene TRBV5-1, with 9 nucleotides matching TRBD1. V lost 4 bases and J lost 8; bases outside the gene matches: 9. The CDR3 covers 14 residues. Germline V gene data show CDR1 as SGHRS and CDR2 as YFSETQ. The variable domain in full, with the rest retrieved from reference TRBV5-1 and TRBJ1-2, is KAGVTQTPRYLIKTRGQQVTLSCSPISGHRSVSWYQQTPGQGLQFLFEYFSETQRNKGNFPGRFSGRQFSNSRSEMNVSTLELGDSALYLCASSVGDRVGGYTFGSGTRLTVV.

In the case of this clone: This sample also contains other DNA sequences that code for the same CDR3. This rearrangement joins TRBV6-5 to TRBJ1-6; TRBD1 matches at 10 bases. The CDR3 runs to 15 residues. The V segment lost 2 bases and the J segment 6 bases; nucleotides outside the gene matches: 1. Germline V gene sequence: CDR1 MNHEY, CDR2 SVGAGI. This CDR3 reads CASSYGQGGNSPLHF. CDR3 nucleotides: TGTGCCAGCAGTTACGGACAGGGGGGTAATTCACCCCTCCACTTT.

This rearrangement joins TRBV6-5 to TRBJ2-2, with D hard to call. The V end lost 2 bases, the J end lost 0 bases, and 10 bases lay between the germline ends. Germline V CDR1 and CDR2: MNHEY, SVGAGI. This CDR3 has 16 residues. The CDR3 coding sequence is TGTGCCAGCAGTTACGGGCCCAGGTCGAACACCGGGGAGCTGTTTTTT. Its translation: CASSYGPRSNTGELFF.

This chain joins TRBV5-4 and TRBJ1-6, with a tentative D call TRBD1 (6 bases). Germline loops: CDR1 SGHNT, CDR2 YYREEE (reference sequence). V gave up 0 bases and J gave up 7 bases, with 14 bases separating them. This CDR3 has 16 amino acids. For the CDR3, the DNA is TGTGCCAGCAGCTTGGACGGGGGACAACTAAATTCACCCCTCCACTTT. Protein: CASSLDGGQLNSPLHF.

J is TRBJ2-7 and V is TRBV12-3 or TRBV12-4; D might be TRBD1 (5 bases). The CDR3 has 13 residues. The V and J ends lost 5 bases and 3 bases respectively, with 11 bases between them. As DNA, the CDR3 is TGTGCCAGCAGTCCCCCCAGGGTCTACGAGCAGTACTTC. As protein: CASSPPRVYEQYF.

The CDR3 DNA reads TGTGCCAGCAGCATCCTAGCGGGAGGGCTGGCAGATACGCAGTATTTT. The encoded protein is CASSILAGGLADTQYF. This chain links TRBV4-2 with TRBJ2-3; TRBD2 agrees at 12 bases. Germline trimming cut 5 bases from V and 4 bases from J; bases unmatched to any gene: 7. The CDR3 has 16 amino acids. From germline, CDR1 is LGHNA and CDR2 YNFKEQ.

This rearrangement joins TRBV5-6 to TRBJ2-7; D may be TRBD2 (6 bases). The CDR3 is 14 amino acids. V was trimmed by 0 bases and J by 10 bases, leaving 17 bases between them. From germline, CDR1 is SGHDT and CDR2 YYEEEE. The CDR3 DNA reads TGTGCCAGCAGCTTGGTGGCGGCTGCGGGGTCTCAGTACTTC. Translating it yields CASSLVAAAGSQYF.

The chain joins TRBV19 to TRBJ1-5; D is perhaps TRBD1 (5 bases). The CDR3 is 14 amino acids. The germline V gene has CDR1 LNHDA and CDR2 SQIVND (reference sequence). With 6 bases removed from V and 2 bases from J, the gap between germline ends came to 11 bases. CDR3 amino acids: CASRPQGGNQPQHF. The CDR3 DNA sequence: TGTGCCAGTAGGCCTCAGGGTGGCAATCAGCCCCAGCATTTT.

The genes are TRBV10-1 and TRBJ2-5; D is unresolved. Germline-derived CDR1 and CDR2 are WNHNN and SYGVQD (reference sequence). The V end was cut by 6 bases, the J end by 5 bases, with 10 bases between. The CDR3 length is 12 residues. CDR3 DNA sequence: TGCGCCAGCAGGGACGACAAGGAGACCCAGTACTTC. Its protein product is CASRDDKETQYF.

The J gene is TRBJ2-1, the V gene TRBV27, with D possibly matching TRBD1 (6 bases). V was pared by 2 bases and J by 6 bases, with 11 bases between. Germline CDR1 MNHEY, CDR2 SMNVEV (reference sequence). The CDR3 has 14 amino acids. The CDR3: CASSLIRGGNEQFF. CDR3 in DNA: TGTGCCAGCAGTTTAATCAGGGGCGGCAATGAGCAGTTCTTC.

The J gene is TRBJ1-3, the V gene TRBV19; TRBD1 might be the D (6 bases). Trimming shortened V by 10 bases and J by 3 bases, and 16 bases separated the two germline ends. CDR3 length: 14 residues. Germline CDR1 reads LNHDA; CDR2 reads SQIVND (reference sequence). The CDR3 here is CATRKNRVGNTIYF. Here the CDR3 DNA reads TGTGCCACACGAAAGAACAGGGTTGGAAACACCATATATTTT.

The gene calls are TRBV3-1 (or the pseudogene TRBV3-2) and TRBJ1-2; D not certain. The V gene's germline CDR1 is LGHDT and CDR2 YNNKEL (reference sequence). With 6 bases removed from V and 7 bases from J, the gap between germline ends came to 15 bases. This CDR3 region has 13 residues. The CDR3 spells CASSQRSNPGYTF. The CDR3, as DNA: TGTGCCAGCAGTCAAAGGAGTAACCCTGGCTACACCTTC.